These 24 T cell receptor beta chains were all obtained from the same sample, sequenced in a study of CD8+ T cells in alopecia areata. Extracted RNA was reverse transcribed into cDNA, the sequencing template. Profiled with immunoSEQ multiplex PCR; TCRdb holds only in-frame clones, not every one. The table has 150,000 to 200,000 clones, less than 75% seen once. Treatment indicated: oral pan-JAK inhibitor, 5-10 mg twice daily. This specimen consisted of CD4+ T cells sorted from blood, obtained at approximately week 60, from a patient treated with tofacitinib. Receptor source: a human donor with alopecia areata.

The CDR3 loop is CASSPVPGQPQHF. Here the CDR3 DNA reads TGCGCCAGCAGCCCGGTTCCAGGGCAGCCCCAGCATTTT. The chain carries TRBV5-1 and TRBJ1-5; maybe TRBD1 (5 bases). Trimming left V 4 bases short and J 7 bases short, with 12 bases between. This CDR3 has 13 residues. CDR1 and CDR2 (germline): SGHRS, YFSETQ. Drawing the rest from reference TRBV5-1 and TRBJ1-5, the complete variable domain is KAGVTQTPRYLIKTRGQQVTLSCSPISGHRSVSWYQQTPGQGLQFLFEYFSETQRNKGNFPGRFSGRQFSNSRSEMNVSTLELGDSALYLCASSPVPGQPQHFGDGTRLSIL.

This chain uses TRBV5-1 with TRBJ2-5; 9 bases map to TRBD2. The CDR3 is 14 residues long. Germline V CDR1 and CDR2: SGHRS, YFSETQ. J was trimmed by 3 bases and V by 4 bases; bases with no gene match: 4. The CDR3 loop reads CASSPGLAEETQYF. The CDR3 coding sequence is TGCGCCAGCAGCCCGGGACTAGCAGAAGAGACCCAGTACTTC.

The chain employs TRBV5-6 and TRBJ2-5; D could derive from TRBD1 or TRBD2 (6 bases each). CDR3 size: 14 residues. Germline V lookup: CDR1 SGHDT, CDR2 YYEEEE. V lost 0 bases and J 7 bases, leaving 13 bases between the germline ends. Here the CDR3 reads CASSLATRQVTQYF. The CDR3 DNA is TGTGCCAGCAGCTTGGCGACTAGACAGGTGACCCAGTACTTC. Drawing the rest from reference TRBV5-6 and TRBJ2-5, the complete variable domain is DAGVTQSPTHLIKTRGQQVTLRCSPKSGHDTVSWYQQALGQGPQFIFQYYEEEERQRGNFPDRFSGHQFPNYSSELNVNALLLGDSALYLCASSLATRQVTQYFGPGTRLLVL.

This clone came up a few times. V is TRBV7-9 and J is TRBJ1-5; 10 bases line up with TRBD1. The CDR3 is made up of 14 amino acids. With 3 bases clipped from V and 4 bases from J, the junction kept 0 bases outside the gene matches. From germline, CDR1 is SEHNR and CDR2 FQNEAQ (reference sequence). CDR3 loop: CASSLGQGNQPQHF. CDR3 coding DNA: TGTGCCAGCAGCTTGGGACAGGGGAATCAGCCCCAGCATTTT.

The chain couples TRBV30 to TRBJ2-1; 10 nucleotides line up with TRBD1. From germline, CDR1 is GTSNPN and CDR2 SVGIG (reference sequence). After removal of 1 base from V and 0 bases from J, the junction contained 0 bases not matched to a gene. The CDR3 length is 15 residues. The CDR3 is CAWSGDRGSYNEQFF. The CDR3 bases are TGTGCCTGGAGTGGGGACAGGGGCTCCTACAATGAGCAGTTCTTC.

V and J are TRBV7-9 and TRBJ2-5; D may be TRBD1 (5 bases). The CDR3 spans 12 residues. Germline lookup yields CDR1 SEHNR and CDR2 FQNEAQ (reference sequence). Trimming shortened V by 5 bases and J by 7 bases, and 11 bases separated the two germline ends. This CDR3 is CASSRQLGTQYF. The CDR3, as DNA: TGTGCCAGCAGCCGACAGTTAGGGACCCAGTACTTC.

This clone was seen only a few times. The chain joins TRBV19 to TRBJ2-1; TRBD1 matches 7 bases. This CDR3 has 14 residues. J gave up 4 bases and V 6 bases, and 6 bases lay outside the gene matches. The germline CDR1 and CDR2 sequences are LNHDA and SQIVND (reference sequence). This CDR3 reads CASSGTVGYNEQFF. CDR3 nucleotides: TGTGCCAGTAGCGGGACAGTAGGTTACAATGAGCAGTTCTTC.

The V and J genes are TRBV5-1 and TRBJ2-5; D unclear. Looked up from germline, CDR1 is SGHRS and CDR2 is YFSETQ. The CDR3 spans 16 residues. V was shortened by 4 bases and J by 0 bases, with 16 bases between the two germline ends. This CDR3 is CASSLGSVVYQETQYF. CDR3 bases: TGCGCCAGCAGCCTGGGGTCGGTAGTATACCAAGAGACCCAGTACTTC.

This clone was counted between two and nine times. This chain connects TRBV5-8 to TRBJ2-4; the match to TRBD1 covers 8 bases. This CDR3 has 16 amino acids. Germline V CDR1 and CDR2: SGHTS, YDEGEE. Trimming cost V 1 base and J 1 base; bases outside gene matches: 4. CDR3 nucleotides: TGTGCCAGCAGCTTGTACAGGGGGGACGCCAAAAACATTCAGTACTTC. Protein sequence: CASSLYRGDAKNIQYF.

The rearrangement uses TRBV9 and TRBJ2-3; perhaps TRBD2 as D (6 bases). Trimming pared 1 base from V and 4 bases from J, leaving 10 bases between. From germline, CDR1 is SGDLS and CDR2 YYNGEE. This CDR3 region has 14 residues. CDR3 sequence reads: CASSVLGLPDTQYF. Here the CDR3 DNA reads TGTGCCAGCAGCGTACTCGGACTACCAGATACGCAGTATTTT.

The chain combines TRBV5-1 with TRBJ2-2, with D possibly TRBD2 on 6 matching bases. Germline V gene data show CDR1 as SGHRS and CDR2 as YFSETQ. Between the trimmed V and J ends, which lost 4 bases and 2 bases, there was a span of 12 bases. This CDR3 has 15 amino acids. CDR3 nucleotides: TGCGCCAGCAGCCAGGGACTCCCAAACACCGGGGAGCTGTTTTTT. Protein product: CASSQGLPNTGELFF.

The chain links TRBV4-2 to TRBJ2-4, with D perhaps matching TRBD1 or TRBD2 (5 bases each). The CDR3 is made up of 15 amino acids. Germline CDR1 LGHNA, CDR2 YNFKEQ. Deletions cut 1 base from V and 8 bases from J, with 15 bases between. DNA for the CDR3: TGTGCCAGCAGCCAAGGGGGACCTAACGGCGACATTCAGTACTTC. Translating it yields CASSQGGPNGDIQYF.

This sequence joins TRBV30 and TRBJ1-5; D remains unclear. Trimming cost V 5 bases and J 0 bases, with 11 bases left between them. This CDR3 is 14 amino acids long. Germline V lookup: CDR1 GTSNPN, CDR2 SVGIG (reference sequence). This CDR3 is CAWGPGPSNQPQHF. The CDR3 nucleotides read TGTGCCTGGGGGCCTGGACCTAGCAATCAGCCCCAGCATTTT.

This clone was recorded a few times. The chain couples TRBV2 to TRBJ1-1; D is possibly TRBD1 (6 bases). Trimming pared 3 bases from V and 0 bases from J, leaving 17 bases between. This CDR3 has 17 residues. From germline, CDR1 is SNHLY and CDR2 FYNNEI. The DNA for the CDR3 is TGTGCCAGCAGTGAGCGAGGACAGAGACCCATGAACACTGAAGCTTTCTTT. Translated: CASSERGQRPMNTEAFF.

This chain uses TRBV6-1 with TRBJ2-4; D remains unclear. Looked up from germline, CDR1 is MNHNS and CDR2 is SASEGT. The CDR3 loop spans 13 amino acids. Trimming shortened V by 7 bases and J by 7 bases, and 14 bases separated the two germline ends. This CDR3 reads CASTWSQGNIQYF. The CDR3 bases are TGTGCCAGCACGTGGTCCCAAGGGAACATTCAGTACTTC.

The V gene is TRBV18, the J gene TRBJ2-5, with TRBD1 matching 7 bases. Germline V CDR1 and CDR2: KGHSH, LQKENI. V was pared by 6 bases and J by 4 bases, with 11 bases of the junction left unmatched. This CDR3 region has 15 residues. CDR3 region: CASSLEQGRGETQYF. The CDR3, as DNA: TGTGCCAGCTCGCTGGAACAGGGGCGCGGAGAGACCCAGTACTTC.

The chain joins TRBV10-3 to TRBJ2-6, with D tentatively TRBD1 (7 bases). Germline lookup yields CDR1 ENHRY and CDR2 SYGVKD. Trimming cost V 10 bases and J 0 bases, with 16 bases left between them. The CDR3 has 16 amino acids. The DNA of the CDR3 is TGTGCCACACGGAGGGGACAGAGCTCTGGGGCCAACGTCCTGACTTTC. This sequence encodes CATRRGQSSGANVLTF.

CDR3 region: CASSHLGAGTDTQYF. The DNA for the CDR3 is TGTGCCAGCAGCCACTTGGGGGCCGGCACAGATACGCAGTATTTT. This sequence joins TRBV7-3 and TRBJ2-3, with D perhaps matching TRBD1 (6 bases). CDR3 length: 15 residues. Germline-derived CDR1 and CDR2 are SGHTA and FQGTGA. Deletions cut 5 bases from V and 1 base from J, with 13 bases between.

This clone showed up just a few times. The J gene is TRBJ1-1, the V gene TRBV5-1; TRBD1 might be the D (5 bases). Germline CDR1 SGHRS, CDR2 YFSETQ. Between the trimmed V and J ends, which lost 3 bases and 0 bases, there was a span of 12 bases. The CDR3 length is 15 residues. CDR3 residues: CASSYRGGLNTEAFF. The CDR3 coding sequence is TGCGCCAGCAGCTACCGGGGGGGACTGAACACTGAAGCTTTCTTT.

This clone was observed a few times. The rearrangement uses TRBV7-3 and TRBJ2-1; maybe TRBD2 (6 bases). V was pared by 2 bases and J by 0 bases, with 11 bases between. From germline, CDR1 is SGHTA and CDR2 FQGTGA. The CDR3 runs to 16 residues. The CDR3 reads CASSLGAGGSYNEQFF. In nucleotides, the CDR3 is TGTGCCAGCAGCTTAGGGGCCGGGGGCTCCTACAATGAGCAGTTCTTC.

The chain is built from TRBV5-1 and TRBJ2-7, with a weak D call TRBD1 (7 bases). Germline V gives CDR1 SGHRS, CDR2 YFSETQ. CDR3 size: 14 residues. Trimming stripped 4 bases from V and 4 bases from J, with 15 bases between. In DNA, the CDR3 is TGCGCCAGCAGCGCCCAGGGGGGAAGTTACGAGCAGTACTTC. It codes for CASSAQGGSYEQYF.

In its sample, this clone was seen a few times. This rearrangement joins TRBV7-2 to TRBJ1-2, with no clear D. Germline V gives CDR1 SGHTA, CDR2 FQGNSA. The CDR3 extends over 11 amino acids. V gave up 7 bases and J gave up 4 bases, with 7 bases separating them. The CDR3 nucleotides read TGTGCCAGCACCGCGAGCTATGGCTACACCTTC. It yields the protein CASTASYGYTF.

In its sample, this clone was seen a few times. The rearrangement links TRBV29-1 to TRBJ2-4, with 11 bases lining up with TRBD1. V lost 6 bases, J lost 9 bases, and 10 bases stayed unmatched. CDR1 and CDR2 (germline): SQVTM, ANQGSEA. The CDR3 extends over 14 amino acids. CDR3 protein: CSVYGQGAGGIQYF. As DNA, the CDR3 is TGCAGCGTATACGGACAGGGGGCTGGGGGCATTCAGTACTTC.

V gene TRBV6-1 combines with J gene TRBJ2-1; unclear D gene. V lost 6 bases and J lost 0, with 9 bases in between. CDR1 is MNHNS and CDR2 is SASEGT in the germline V gene. The CDR3 runs 14 residues. CDR3 nucleotide sequence: TGTGCCAGCAGAGGACCGAACTCCTACAATGAGCAGTTCTTC. Translation gives CASRGPNSYNEQFF.